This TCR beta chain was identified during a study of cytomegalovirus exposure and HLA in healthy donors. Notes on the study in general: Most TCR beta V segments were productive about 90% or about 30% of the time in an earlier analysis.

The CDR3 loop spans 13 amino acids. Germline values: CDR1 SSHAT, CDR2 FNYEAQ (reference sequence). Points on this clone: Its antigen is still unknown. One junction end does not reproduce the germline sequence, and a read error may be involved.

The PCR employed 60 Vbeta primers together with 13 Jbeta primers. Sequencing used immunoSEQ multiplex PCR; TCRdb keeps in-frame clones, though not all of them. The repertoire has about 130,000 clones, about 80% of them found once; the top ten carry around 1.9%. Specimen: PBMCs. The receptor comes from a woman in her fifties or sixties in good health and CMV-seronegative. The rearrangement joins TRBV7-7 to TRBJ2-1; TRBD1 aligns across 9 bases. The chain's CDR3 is CASSKQGASEQFF. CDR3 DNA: TGTGCTAGCAGCAAACAGGGGGCGAGTGAGCAGTTCTTC.